This T cell receptor beta chain comes out of a study of long-term antiretroviral therapy in people with HIV. Germline V gives CDR1 MNHEY, CDR2 SVGAGI. The CDR3 length is 14 residues. V lost 2 bases, J lost 3 bases, and 11 bases lay in between. Survey level was the resolution at which the v3.0 immunoSEQ assay ran. Produced via immunoSEQ multiplex PCR; TCRdb's table is partial and in-frame only. The table records around 34,000 clones, roughly 74% of them present only once. A note on this clone: Its antigen is still unknown.

General study results and limits: There were no data on ART adherence, viral resistance or therapy changes, a gap that limits inferences about post-ART repertoire changes. Regardless of time point, clones expanded before ART dominated the repertoire.

Every donor had one or more pre-ART and two or more post-ART PBMC samples. The specimen was unsorted PBMCs, collected 3 years after starting antiretroviral therapy. The receptor's source is a man between 50 and 59 years old with HIV. The chain couples TRBV6-5 to TRBJ2-7; the D gene is possibly TRBD1 (5 bases). CDR3: CASSYMATDYEQYF. DNA for the CDR3: TGTGCCAGCAGTTACATGGCGACAGACTACGAGCAGTACTTC.